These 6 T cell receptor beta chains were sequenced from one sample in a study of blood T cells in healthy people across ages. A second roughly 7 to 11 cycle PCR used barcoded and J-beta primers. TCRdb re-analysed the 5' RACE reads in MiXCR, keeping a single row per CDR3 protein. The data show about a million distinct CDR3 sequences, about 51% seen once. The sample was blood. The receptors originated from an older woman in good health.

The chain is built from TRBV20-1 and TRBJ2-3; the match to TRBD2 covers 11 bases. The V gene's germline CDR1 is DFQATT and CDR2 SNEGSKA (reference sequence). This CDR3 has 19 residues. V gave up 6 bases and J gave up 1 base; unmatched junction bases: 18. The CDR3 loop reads CSAISPGGSSGRRTDTQYF. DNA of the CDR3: TGCAGTGCCATCTCTCCCGGGGGCTCTAGCGGGAGGCGCACAGATACGCAGTATTTT.

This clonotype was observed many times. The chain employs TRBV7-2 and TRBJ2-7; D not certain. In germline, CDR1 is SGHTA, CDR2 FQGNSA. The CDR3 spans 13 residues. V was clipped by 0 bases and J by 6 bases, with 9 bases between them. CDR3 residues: CASSLADRFEQYF. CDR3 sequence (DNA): TGTGCCAGCAGCTTAGCGGATAGGTTCGAGCAGTACTTC.

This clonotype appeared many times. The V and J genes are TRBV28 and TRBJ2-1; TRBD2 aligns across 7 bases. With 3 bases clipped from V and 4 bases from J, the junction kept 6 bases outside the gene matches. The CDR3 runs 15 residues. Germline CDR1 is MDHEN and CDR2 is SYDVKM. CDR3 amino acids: CASSFLREGYNEQFF. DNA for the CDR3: TGTGCCAGCAGTTTTTTAAGGGAGGGGTACAATGAGCAGTTCTTC.

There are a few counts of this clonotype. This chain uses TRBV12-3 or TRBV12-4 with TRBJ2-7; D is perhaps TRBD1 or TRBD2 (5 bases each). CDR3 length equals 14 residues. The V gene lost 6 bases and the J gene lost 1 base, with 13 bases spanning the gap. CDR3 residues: CASRIGTESYEQYF. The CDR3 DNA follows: TGTGCCAGCAGGATAGGGACGGAATCCTACGAGCAGTACTTC.

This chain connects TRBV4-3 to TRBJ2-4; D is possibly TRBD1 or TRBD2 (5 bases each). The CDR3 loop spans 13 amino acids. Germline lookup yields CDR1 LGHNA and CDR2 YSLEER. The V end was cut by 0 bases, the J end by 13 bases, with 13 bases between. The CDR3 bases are TGCGCCAGCAGCCAAGATATGGGGGAAAGCCAGTACTTC. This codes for CASSQDMGESQYF.

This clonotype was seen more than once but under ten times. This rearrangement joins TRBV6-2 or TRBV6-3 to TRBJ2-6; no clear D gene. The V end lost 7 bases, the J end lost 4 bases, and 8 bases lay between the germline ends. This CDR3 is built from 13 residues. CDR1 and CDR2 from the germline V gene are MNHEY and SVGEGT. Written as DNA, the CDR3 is TGTGCCAGCAATTTTGTAGGGGCCAACGTCCTGACTTTC. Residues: CASNFVGANVLTF.